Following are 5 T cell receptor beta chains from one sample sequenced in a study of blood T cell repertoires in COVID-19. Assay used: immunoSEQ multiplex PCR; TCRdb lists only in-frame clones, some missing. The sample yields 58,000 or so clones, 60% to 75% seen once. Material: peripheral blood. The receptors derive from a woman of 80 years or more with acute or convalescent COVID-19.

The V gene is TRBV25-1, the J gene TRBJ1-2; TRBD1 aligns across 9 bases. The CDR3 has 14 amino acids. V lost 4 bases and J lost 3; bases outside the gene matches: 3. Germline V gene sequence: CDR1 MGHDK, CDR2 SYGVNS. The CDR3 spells CASSGDRGYYGYTF. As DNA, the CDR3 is TGTGCCAGCAGTGGAGACAGGGGGTACTATGGCTACACCTTC.

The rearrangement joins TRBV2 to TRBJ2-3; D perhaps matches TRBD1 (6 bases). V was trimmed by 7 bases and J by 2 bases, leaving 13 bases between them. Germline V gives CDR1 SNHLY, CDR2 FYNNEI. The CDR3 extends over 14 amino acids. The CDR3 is CASIRDTITDTQYF. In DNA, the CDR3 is TGTGCCAGCATTCGGGACACCATCACAGATACGCAGTATTTT.

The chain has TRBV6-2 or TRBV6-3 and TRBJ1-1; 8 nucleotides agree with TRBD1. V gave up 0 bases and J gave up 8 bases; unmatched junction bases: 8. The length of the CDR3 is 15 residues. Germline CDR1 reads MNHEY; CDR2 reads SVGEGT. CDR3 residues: CASSYSGTGILEAFF. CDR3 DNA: TGTGCCAGCAGTTACTCCGGGACAGGTATCCTAGAAGCTTTCTTT.

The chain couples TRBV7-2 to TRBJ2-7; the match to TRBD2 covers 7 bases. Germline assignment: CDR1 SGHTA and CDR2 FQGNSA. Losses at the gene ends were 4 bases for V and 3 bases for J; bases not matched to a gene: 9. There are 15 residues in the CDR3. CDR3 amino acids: CASSSVGGRRYEQYF. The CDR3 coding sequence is TGTGCCAGCAGCTCCGTCGGGGGGAGGCGCTACGAGCAGTACTTC.

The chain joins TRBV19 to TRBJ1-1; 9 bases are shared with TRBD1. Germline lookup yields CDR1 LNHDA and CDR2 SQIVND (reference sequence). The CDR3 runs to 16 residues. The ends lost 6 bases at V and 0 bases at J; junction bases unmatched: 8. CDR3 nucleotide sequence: TGTGCCAGTAGGGAAACCGGGACAGGGCTGAACACTGAAGCTTTCTTT. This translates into CASRETGTGLNTEAFF.